These 27 T cell receptor beta chains came from one sample sequenced in a study of blood T cell repertoires in COVID-19. TCRdb's table, derived via immunoSEQ multiplex PCR, lists solely in-frame clones and lacks some. The data hold approximately 250,000 clones, with 70% to 90% observed a single time. What was sequenced was peripheral blood. The receptors stem from a man aged 25-45 years who had recovered from COVID-19.

The chain employs TRBV11-2 and TRBJ1-1; D is unresolved. Germline V gene sequence: CDR1 SGHAT, CDR2 FQNNGV. Trimming cost V 6 bases and J 1 base, with 9 bases left between them. This CDR3 is 13 amino acids long. CDR3 coding DNA: TGTGCCAGCAGTTACTACACGAACACTGAAGCTTTCTTT. Amino acid sequence: CASSYYTNTEAFF.

This sequence joins TRBV11-2 and TRBJ1-1; D not certain. The CDR3 is 13 amino acids. The V end was cut by 7 bases, the J end by 0 bases, with 9 bases between. Germline lookup yields CDR1 SGHAT and CDR2 FQNNGV. CDR3 nucleotide sequence: TGTGCCAGCATGTTCGGGGTGAACACTGAAGCTTTCTTT. Translation: CASMFGVNTEAFF.

This sequence joins TRBV14 and TRBJ2-7, with 8 bases lining up with TRBD2. V was pared by 6 bases and J by 12 bases, with 13 bases of the junction left unmatched. This CDR3 spans 13 amino acids. The germline gives CDR1 SGHDN, CDR2 FVKESK. CDR3 sequence reads: CASRPDGGASMYF. In DNA form, the CDR3 reads TGTGCCAGCAGGCCGGACGGGGGGGCCTCAATGTACTTC.

The rearrangement uses TRBV28 and TRBJ2-3; no clear D. The V gene's germline CDR1 is MDHEN and CDR2 SYDVKM. The CDR3 is made up of 15 amino acids. The V gene lost 2 bases and the J gene lost 0 bases, with 9 bases spanning the gap. CDR3: CASSLGQVSTDTQYF. Written as DNA, the CDR3 is TGTGCCAGCAGTTTAGGGCAGGTGAGCACAGATACGCAGTATTTT.

The chain joins TRBV15 to TRBJ2-2, with a possible D match to TRBD1 (6 bases). The CDR3 totals 14 residues. From germline, CDR1 is LNHNV and CDR2 YYDKDF (reference sequence). V was shortened by 1 base and J by 7 bases, with 10 bases between the two germline ends. The CDR3: CATSRGSGVGELFF. The CDR3 DNA sequence: TGTGCCACCAGCAGAGGGTCAGGGGTCGGGGAGCTGTTTTTT.

V usage is TRBV12-5 and J usage is TRBJ2-1; maybe TRBD1 (5 bases). Trimming shortened V by 2 bases and J by 0 bases, and 14 bases separated the two germline ends. Germline V gene data show CDR1 as LGHNT and CDR2 as FRNRAP. The CDR3 has 17 residues. This CDR3 reads CASGLFRQSSSYNEQFF. Here the CDR3 DNA reads TGTGCTAGTGGTTTGTTTCGACAGTCCAGCTCCTACAATGAGCAGTTCTTC. The variable domain in full, with the rest retrieved from reference TRBV12-5 and TRBJ2-1, is DARVTQTPRHKVTEMGQEVTMRCQPILGHNTVFWYRQTMMQGLELLAYFRNRAPLDDSGMPKDRFSAEMPDATLATLKIQPSEPRDSAVYFCASGLFRQSSSYNEQFFGPGTRLTVL.

This clone came up a few times. The chain is built from TRBV19 and TRBJ2-2; D is perhaps TRBD2 (5 bases). The CDR3 is made up of 15 amino acids. V was pared by 3 bases and J by 3 bases, with 11 bases between. Germline V gene data show CDR1 as LNHDA and CDR2 as SQIVND (reference sequence). The CDR3 bases are TGTGCCAGTAGTATTCAAGGCGGGCACACCGGGGAGCTGTTTTTT. This codes for CASSIQGGHTGELFF. The variable domain in full, completed from reference TRBV19 and TRBJ2-2, reads DGGITQSPKYLFRKEGQNVTLSCEQNLNHDAMYWYRQDPGQGLRLIYYSQIVNDFQKGDIAEGYSVSREKKESFPLTVTSAQKNPTAFYLCASSIQGGHTGELFFGEGSRLTVL.

This clone was detected only a few times. This chain connects TRBV7-9 to TRBJ2-5, with TRBD2 as a possible D gene (6 bases). The V end was cut by 4 bases, the J end by 3 bases, with 12 bases between. This CDR3 is 14 amino acids long. The germline V gene encodes CDR1 SEHNR and CDR2 FQNEAQ (reference sequence). The CDR3, as DNA: TGTGCCAGCAGCTACCGGGACTTGAAAGAGACCCAGTACTTC. Its translation: CASSYRDLKETQYF.

The chain carries TRBV6-5 and TRBJ1-3, with 7 bases matching TRBD1. This CDR3 has 15 residues. V lost 6 bases, J lost 1 base, and 6 bases stayed unmatched. Germline assignment: CDR1 MNHEY and CDR2 SVGAGI. The CDR3 region is CASSRDSRSGNTIYF. The DNA for the CDR3 is TGTGCCAGCAGCCGGGACAGTAGATCTGGAAACACCATATATTTT.

This clone was observed once. The chain carries TRBV7-9 and TRBJ1-1; TRBD1 aligns across 7 bases. The trim removed 1 base at V and 5 bases at J, leaving 13 bases unmatched. The CDR3 loop spans 17 amino acids. CDR1 and CDR2 from the germline V gene are SEHNR and FQNEAQ (reference sequence). CDR3 region: CASSLGRTGRQETEAFF. CDR3 in DNA: TGTGCCAGCAGCTTAGGTCGGACAGGACGACAGGAAACTGAAGCTTTCTTT.

The chain combines TRBV7-6 with TRBJ2-2; 10 bases map to TRBD1. Trimming cost V 3 bases and J 6 bases; bases outside gene matches: 4. CDR3 size: 15 residues. Per germline, CDR1 SGHVS and CDR2 FNYEAQ. CDR3 coding DNA: TGTGCCAGCAGCTTGGCCGGGACAGGGGCCGGGGAGCTGTTTTTT. Its translation is CASSLAGTGAGELFF.

CDR3 bases: TGTGCCAGCACCGACAGGGTGGGCCAAGAGACCCAGTACTTC. It encodes CASTDRVGQETQYF. The chain uses TRBV2 and TRBJ2-5, with 7 bases that match TRBD1. V shed 7 bases and J 1 base; nucleotides not matched to a gene: 6. Germline CDR1 reads SNHLY; CDR2 reads FYNNEI. The CDR3 totals 14 residues.

This chain connects TRBV19 to TRBJ2-7, with TRBD1 matching 9 bases. The CDR3 is made up of 16 amino acids. Trimming took 6 bases from V and 0 from J; bases not matched to a gene: 9. CDR1 is LNHDA and CDR2 is SQIVND in the germline V gene (reference sequence). The DNA for the CDR3 is TGTGCCAGTAGCCCCGGGACAGGGCTAAGCTCCTACGAGCAGTACTTC. Translation gives CASSPGTGLSSYEQYF.

The chain uses TRBV20-1 and TRBJ2-5; D ambiguous. V lost 3 bases to trimming and J lost 4 bases, with 3 bases between them. Germline loops: CDR1 DFQATT, CDR2 SNEGSKA (reference sequence). The length of the CDR3 is 10 residues. The CDR3 loop is CSARRETQYF. The CDR3 DNA is TGCAGTGCTAGGAGAGAGACCCAGTACTTC.

This clone is a singleton in its sample. The chain carries TRBV7-9 and TRBJ2-7; TRBD2 matches 12 bases. V lost 3 bases and J lost 2; bases outside the gene matches: 2. The CDR3 covers 15 residues. CDR1 is SEHNR, CDR2 FQNEAQ, per germline (reference sequence). The CDR3 region has the DNA TGTGCCAGCAGCTTTCCTAGCGGGGGGGCCTACGAGCAGTACTTC. Protein product: CASSFPSGGAYEQYF.

The chain combines TRBV10-1 with TRBJ2-7; D possibly corresponds to TRBD2 (5 bases). This CDR3 has 14 residues. Germline V gene lookup returns CDR1 WNHNN and CDR2 SYGVQD (reference sequence). The V end lost 6 bases, the J end lost 0 bases, and 12 bases lay between the germline ends. As DNA, the CDR3 is TGCGCCAGCAGCCTATCCGGGGACTCCTACGAGCAGTACTTC. This encodes CASSLSGDSYEQYF.

The genes are TRBV28 and TRBJ1-5; D remains ambiguous. The CDR3 is 16 residues long. The V gene's germline CDR1 is MDHEN and CDR2 SYDVKM. V lost 1 base and J lost 5, with 15 bases in between. Here the CDR3 DNA reads TGTGCCAGCAGTTTATATACCTCCAAATACTATCAGCCCCAGCATTTT. Encoded protein: CASSLYTSKYYQPQHF. Variable domain in full (rest from reference TRBV28 and TRBJ1-5): DVKVTQSSRYLVKRTGEKVFLECVQDMDHENMFWYRQDPGLGLRLIYFSYDVKMKEKGDIPEGYSVSREKKERFSLILESASTNQTSMYLCASSLYTSKYYQPQHFGDGTRLSIL.

This clone was found many times. The chain employs TRBV27 and TRBJ2-7; 11 bases agree with TRBD1. The junction had 6 bases not matched to a gene; V was cut back by 8 bases and J by 6 bases. This CDR3 is 13 amino acids long. Germline lookup yields CDR1 MNHEY and CDR2 SMNVEV (reference sequence). CDR3 residues: CASGTGGRGEQYF. As DNA, the CDR3 is TGTGCCAGCGGGACAGGGGGACGCGGCGAGCAGTACTTC.

The J gene is TRBJ2-7, the V gene TRBV7-9, with D tentatively TRBD2 (7 bases). Germline CDR1 SEHNR, CDR2 FQNEAQ (reference sequence). V shed 2 bases and J shed 6 bases, with 8 bases lying between them. This CDR3 comprises 12 residues. The CDR3 DNA reads TGTGCCAGCAGCTTACGGGGGGCCGAGCAGTACTTC. The encoded protein is CASSLRGAEQYF. Drawing the rest from reference TRBV7-9 and TRBJ2-7, the complete variable domain is DTGVSQNPRHKITKRGQNVTFRCDPISEHNRLYWYRQTLGQGPEFLTYFQNEAQLEKSRLLSDRFSAERPKGSFSTLEIQRTEQGDSAMYLCASSLRGAEQYFGPGTRLTVT.

This chain joins TRBV5-6 and TRBJ2-5, with 10 bases fitting TRBD2. V shed 4 bases, J shed 4 bases, and the junction held 4 bases outside the gene matches. The CDR3 length is 14 residues. In germline, CDR1 is SGHDT, CDR2 YYEEEE. The CDR3 loop reads CASSRIAGGETQYF. The CDR3 nucleotides read TGTGCCAGCAGCCGAATAGCGGGGGGAGAGACCCAGTACTTC.

This sequence joins TRBV18 and TRBJ2-7; 8 bases line up with TRBD1. CDR1 is KGHSH and CDR2 is LQKENI in the germline V gene. The CDR3 covers 13 residues. With V trimmed by 5 bases and J by 3 bases, 3 bases remained unmatched. The CDR3 DNA is TGTGCCAGCTCATCGGGACAGGACTACGAGCAGTACTTC. Translating it yields CASSSGQDYEQYF. Using reference TRBV18 and TRBJ2-7 for the parts outside the CDR3, the full variable domain is NAGVMQNPRHLVRRRGQEARLRCSPMKGHSHVYWYRQLPEEGLKFMVYLQKENIIDESGMPKERFSAEFPKEGPSILRIQQVVRGDSAAYFCASSSGQDYEQYFGPGTRLTVT.

This sequence joins TRBV19 and TRBJ2-1; D uncertain. This CDR3 comprises 11 residues. Germline V gene data show CDR1 as LNHDA and CDR2 as SQIVND (reference sequence). The V and J ends lost 8 bases and 6 bases respectively, with 8 bases between them. DNA of the CDR3: TGTGCCAGTCAACGCGCCAATGAGCAGTTCTTC. Protein: CASQRANEQFF.

This clone showed up just once. V gene TRBV19 combines with J gene TRBJ1-2, with unresolved D. CDR1 is LNHDA, CDR2 SQIVND, per germline (reference sequence). This CDR3 contains 15 residues. V was pared by 3 bases and J by 3 bases, with 14 bases between. CDR3: CASSIEGPGDYGYTF. The CDR3 DNA follows: TGTGCCAGTAGTATCGAGGGCCCTGGTGACTATGGCTACACCTTC.

V is TRBV7-2 and J is TRBJ1-6, with D hard to call. The CDR3 totals 15 residues. The V gene's germline CDR1 is SGHTA and CDR2 FQGNSA. The germline V and J ends were trimmed by 3 bases and 7 bases, with 13 bases remaining between them. Written as DNA, the CDR3 is TGTGCCAGCAGCTTGCTTTCGGCGGGGAATTCACCCCTCCACTTT. It specifies CASSLLSAGNSPLHF.

V gene TRBV2 combines with J gene TRBJ2-4, with a weak D call TRBD2 (5 bases). This CDR3 contains 12 residues. CDR1 and CDR2 (germline): SNHLY, FYNNEI. V shed 4 bases and J shed 9 bases, with 10 bases lying between them. CDR3 nucleotides: TGTGCCAGCAGTGTGAAACGGGGCATTCAGTACTTC. This codes for CASSVKRGIQYF.

J is TRBJ1-1 and V is TRBV18; 8 bases line up with TRBD1. Germline trimming cut 2 bases from V and 0 bases from J; bases unmatched to any gene: 8. CDR3 length: 17 residues. Germline CDR1 reads KGHSH; CDR2 reads LQKENI. The CDR3 region has the DNA TGTGCCAGCTCACCAGGGGGGTTGACAGGGGTGAACACTGAAGCTTTCTTT. Translating it yields CASSPGGLTGVNTEAFF.

The chain recombines TRBV4-1 with TRBJ2-5; the D gene is possibly TRBD2 (6 bases). CDR3 length: 18 residues. V was pared by 2 bases and J by 2 bases, with 21 bases between. The V gene's germline CDR1 is MGHRA and CDR2 YSYEKL. The CDR3 DNA reads as TGCGCCAGCAGCCAACACACTACGGCGGCGGGGCGTCAAGAGACCCAGTACTTC. It encodes CASSQHTTAAGRQETQYF.